What follows describes a single T cell receptor (beta chain). The antigen is undetermined. The protocol was immunoSEQ multiplex PCR, while the TCRdb copy is restricted to in-frame clones and leaves out a portion. The sample carries about 77,000 clones, over 70% recorded once. The record originates from a study of OX40 agonist ivuxolimab in advanced cancers. For the study at large: Patients receiving dose escalation had hepatocellular carcinoma, melanoma, renal cell or head and neck cancer.

CDR3 length: 13 residues. Germline values: CDR1 SGHTA, CDR2 FQGTGA. With 5 bases removed from V and 5 bases from J, the gap between germline ends came to 12 bases. Study findings and constraints: Fewer expanded clones were found on average in CD4+ than in CD8+ T cells. Among some nonresponders, normalized T-cell clonal expansion was also low.

The V and J genes are TRBV7-3 and TRBJ2-5; D assignment may be TRBD1 or TRBD2 (5 bases each). The receptor comes from an adult with an advanced solid tumor such as melanoma, head and neck, liver or kidney cancer. The material was CD4+ or CD8+ T cells sorted from blood, obtained in a trial of the OX40 agonist ivuxolimab. The CDR3 is CASSTSWGETQYF. CDR3 bases: TGTGCCAGCAGCACCTCCTGGGGGGAGACCCAGTACTTC.